The sequence of this TCR beta chain was determined in a study of blood T cells in healthy people across ages. Across the study: Per every two T cells, about one barcoded beta molecule was captured by template switching. Study-level points and caveats: Researchers deemed the diversity estimates from one million T cells underestimates. As age increased, TCR beta diversity per million T cells fell in a roughly linear fashion.

Every sample gave at least 6 micrograms of total RNA when it was extracted. A sample-barcoded 5' primer and a J-beta primer mix were used in a second PCR of about 6 to 11 cycles. TCRdb ran MiXCR on the 5' RACE reads and lists one entry per CDR3 protein. The repertoire includes 1.5 million to 2 million distinct CDR3 sequences, roughly 52% of them detected once, and over 2% sits in the top ten. The CDR3 contains 12 residues. Trimming cost V 6 bases and J 13 bases; bases outside gene matches: 5. CDR1 SNHLY and CDR2 FYNNEI come from the germline V gene. About this clonotype: Its antigen remains unidentified.

The chain employs TRBV2 and TRBJ2-1, with 11 bases aligning to TRBD1. The receptor was derived from a woman aged 40-49 years in good health. The material sequenced was blood. The CDR3 is CASRGQGAVQFF. The CDR3 nucleotides are TGTGCCAGCAGAGGACAGGGGGCGGTTCAGTTCTTC.